This TCR beta chain was sequenced in a study of cytomegalovirus exposure and HLA in healthy donors. Study-wide findings and caveats: Most TCRs appeared rarely, but some public TCRs recurred in many donors.

This PCR relied on a set of 60 Vbeta primers and 13 Jbeta primers. The repertoire was sequenced with immunoSEQ multiplex PCR; TCRdb's copy has only in-frame clones and lacks some. The profile covers about 140,000 clones, with under 80% appearing a single time and about 2.5% taken by the ten largest. The CDR3 sequence is 14 residues long. The germline V gene encodes CDR1 GTSNPN and CDR2 SVGIG (reference sequence). The V and J ends lost 2 bases and 2 bases respectively, with 10 bases between them. Details on this clone: Antigen: not known.

This sequence originates from a male donor in good health and CMV-seronegative. Sequencing input: PBMCs. The rearrangement uses TRBV30 and TRBJ1-5, with D hard to call. The CDR3 protein is CAWSNIQGNQPQHF. In nucleotides, the CDR3 is TGTGCCTGGAGTAATATCCAGGGCAATCAGCCCCAGCATTTT.